The clone carrying this TCR beta chain was observed many times. The antigen remains unidentified. Constant-region reverse primers amplified full-length variable regions, followed by semi-nested Nested Universal Primer A PCR. TCRdb used MiXCR to reprocess the 5' RACE reads, holding one entry per CDR3 protein. Among fewer than 50,000 distinct CDR3 sequences listed, around 23% were seen once. Treg sorting used a CD4+CD25+CD127-/low gate. Whole-study findings and limits: Tumor-infiltrating Treg TCR alpha and beta sequences overlapped most with tumor naive CD4+ T cells, then blood naive. The larger-cohort validation was restricted to a single TCR beta V-J rearrangement rather than whole repertoires. In terms of TCR gene usage, tumor memory CD4+ T cells clustered together with blood and lymph node memory CD4+ cells, as well as with lymph node naive CD4+ cells.

The sequence was obtained from a female donor with breast cancer. Sequencing was performed on Tregs sorted from a lymph node.

CDR3 protein: CASSLGTSYEQYF. The CDR3 DNA reads as TGCGCCAGCAGCTTGGGGACTTCCTACGAGCAGTACTTC. The chain joins TRBV4-1 to TRBJ2-7; tentatively, D is TRBD2 (6 bases). The CDR3 has 13 residues. The germline V and J ends were trimmed by 5 bases and 1 base, with 9 bases remaining between them. Germline-derived CDR1 and CDR2 are MGHRA and YSYEKL.